This T cell receptor (beta chain) was found in a study of blood T cell repertoires in COVID-19. The wider study: The United States, Italy and Spain provided the acute and convalescent COVID-19 samples. T cells, B-cell-depleted T cells, or PBMCs supplied cDNA or gDNA.

Germline assignment: CDR1 MNHNY and CDR2 SVGAGI (reference sequence). This CDR3 has 15 residues. With 6 bases clipped from V and 6 bases from J, the junction kept 12 bases outside the gene matches. Per the authors' pipeline: Quantification of nucleated cells was approximated via reference gene primer amplification. The repertoire was sequenced with immunoSEQ multiplex PCR; TCRdb's copy has only in-frame clones and lacks some. D and trimming were read from the DNA, whereas the V and J calls and clone size are those reported in that table. The sample consists of 150,000 or so clones, 80% to 90% of them appearing once.

Sequencing was done on a sample of peripheral blood. The chain has TRBV6-6 and TRBJ1-1; 8 bases align to TRBD1. This sequence was found in an elderly man with acute or convalescent COVID-19. Written as DNA, the CDR3 is TGTGCCAGCAGCACCCTGGACAGGGTGAGCGCTGAAGCTTTCTTT. Encoded protein: CASSTLDRVSAEAFF.